This T cell receptor beta chain was recovered during a study of cytotoxic CD8 clonotypes in ibrutinib-treated CLL (dated by TCRdb to the early 2020s). Regarding the study in general: The cohort had about a dozen relapsed/refractory and approximately 14 treatment-naive patients; 17 to 18 were IGHV unmutated. Partial responses were observed in roughly 24 patients and complete responses in 2; after a median follow-up of 68 months, remission was maintained in approximately 14 patients and progression was observed in roughly twelve. Response samples were obtained after a median of roughly 13 months of treatment, with a range of about 6 to 36 months. An average of around 260,000 productive templates and tens of thousands of productive rearrangements was obtained per sample. Of the approximately 91 people in the trial, 25 to 30 had longitudinal samples available. Cryopreserved peripheral blood mononuclear cells were collected before treatment, at response, and at either disease progression or sustained remission. Every sample from remission and from progressive disease was obtained while the patients were still on ibrutinib. What the work shows at the level of the full study, not this receptor alone: Public clonotypes were rare and either shrank or stayed stable during treatment, and the rise in clonality at ibrutinib response reflected expansion of private clonotypes. Clonality increased at ibrutinib response, stayed stable in sustained remission, and fell back toward baseline at progression. Baseline clonality exceeded that of age-matched healthy donors and correlated strongly with circulating CD8+ T-cell counts. Lymph node repertoires were not examined, and the timing of sampling was not matched between patients in sustained remission and those whose disease progressed.

Each clonotype received, on average, about 10x coverage in deep resolution sequencing performed on a MiSeq, where the target depth lay between 1 in 1 million and 1 in 200,000 T cells. The immunoSEQ hsTCRB Kit was used to generate the TCR beta libraries. Turning to the authors' computational methods: ImmunoSEQ Data Assistant and ImmunoSEQ Analyzer were used for data analysis, and V, D and J genes were assigned according to IMGT definitions. Clonality, which ranges from 0 to 1, was calculated as one minus the normalized Shannon entropy of productive rearrangement frequencies. Public clonotype analysis was restricted to overrepresented clonotypes comprising at least 0.05% of each patient's repertoire. About twelve repertoires from age-matched healthy donors, obtained from immuneACCESS, served as clonality controls. The immuneACCESS repertoire file appears here via TCRdb, limited to in-frame rearrangements. These files lack a portion of the clones; in checked studies, under half of the deficit traces to unresolved V genes, and the cause of the others is not known. Clone size and V and J calls were adopted from that table, with D and trimming inferred from the DNA. The table for this sample lists 45,000 or so clones; almost 70% of them were counted only once. The ten largest clonotypes hold less than 15% of the sample.

Per the germline V gene, SGHDN is the CDR1 and FVKESK is the CDR2. The germline V end is reduced by 1 base and the J end by 5 bases; junction bases left unmatched: 8. Reading from cysteine to phenylalanine, the CDR3 counts 16 amino acids. The retained sequence is limited to the CDR3, 48 bases, with the frame set at the first base. This clone turned up a few times. It lacks a known antigen. No qualities accompany the bases; no much larger clone lies one base away. The time point label of this sample denotes: approximately eleven months on ibrutinib. For TCR beta library preparation, approximately 1.9 micrograms of genomic DNA was extracted from cryopreserved PBMCs. Longitudinal blood samples from CLL patients on ibrutinib monotherapy underwent high-throughput TCR beta sequencing. The patients took part in an open-label, single-center phase 2 trial of ibrutinib monotherapy.

The sequence derives from a human donor with chronic lymphocytic leukemia. The sample consisted of PBMCs, taken after 12 months of ibrutinib treatment. The rearrangement combines TRBV14 with TRBJ2-5, with 9 bases matching TRBD1. The DNA sequence follows: TGTGCCAGCAGCCAAGTTCGGACAGGGGCAAGGGAGACCCAGTACTTC. Its coded protein is CASSQVRTGARETQYF. Beyond the CDR3, the reference TRBV14 and TRBJ2-5 genes provide the residues; the full variable domain reads: EAGVTQFPSHSVIEKGQTVTLRCDPISGHDNLYWYRRVMGKEIKFLLHFVKESKQDESGMPNNRFLAERTGGTYSTLKVQPAELEDSGVYFCASSQVRTGARETQYFGPGTRLLVL.